Listed below are T cell receptor beta chains from one sample, sequenced in a study of blood T cell repertoires in COVID-19. Libraries were prepared by immunoSEQ multiplex PCR; TCRdb keeps only in-frame clonotypes and omits some of them. The sample comprises under 200,000 clones, over 70% of which are singletons, and about 7.2% rests with the top ten. Source material: peripheral blood. These receptors were taken from a man in his sixties with acute or convalescent COVID-19. Each CDR3 is given with its conserved first and last residue. Each record gives: V gene, CDR3 protein.

>TRBV3-1/TRBV3-2
CASSLTGGNTGELFF
>TRBV18
CASSPSANTEAFF
>TRBV20-1
CSASPGQGLTNYGYTF
>TRBV11-3
CASSTGRGTEAFF
>TRBV2
CASSERTGGSLGGYTF
>TRBV4-1
CASSHGLIRSYEQYF
>TRBV25-1
CASAQGGYGYTF
>TRBV29-1
CSVKEAQETQYF
>TRBV18
CASSVRTVSSYNEQFF
>TRBV28
CASSTPLSEQFF
>TRBV5-1
CASSLAEASGRGDTQYF
>TRBV6-5
CASSTRQTNNEKLFF
>TRBV2
CASSEVAGSGGEQYF
>TRBV5-1
CASSLTAGWEGYTF